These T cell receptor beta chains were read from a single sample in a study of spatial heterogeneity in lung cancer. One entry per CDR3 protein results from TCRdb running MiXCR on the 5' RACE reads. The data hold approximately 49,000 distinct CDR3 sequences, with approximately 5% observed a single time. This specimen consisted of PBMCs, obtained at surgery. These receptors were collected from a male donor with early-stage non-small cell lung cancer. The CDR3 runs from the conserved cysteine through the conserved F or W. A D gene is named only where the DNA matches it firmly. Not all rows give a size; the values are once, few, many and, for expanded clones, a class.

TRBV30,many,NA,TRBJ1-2,CAWSAQQNYGYTF,TGTGCCTGGAGTGCCCAACAGAACTATGGCTACACCTTC
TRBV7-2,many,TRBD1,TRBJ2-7,CASSSPGQASYEQYF,TGTGCCAGCAGTTCGCCGGGACAGGCCTCCTACGAGCAGTACTTC
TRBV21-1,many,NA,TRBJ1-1,CASQTGGDTEAFF,TGTGCCAGCCAAACAGGGGGGGACACTGAAGCTTTCTTT
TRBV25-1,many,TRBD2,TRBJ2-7,CASREGGLPYEQYF,TGTGCCAGCCGGGAGGGTGGTCTCCCCTACGAGCAGTACTTC
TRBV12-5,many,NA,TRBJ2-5,CASSQGETQYF,TGTGCTAGTAGCCAGGGAGAGACCCAGTACTTC
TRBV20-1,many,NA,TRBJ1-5,CSAPRGSLGDQPQHF,TGCAGTGCTCCCCGCGGCTCCCTCGGGGATCAGCCCCAGCATTTT
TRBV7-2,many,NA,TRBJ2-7,CASSFEWQGEQYF,TGTGCCAGCAGCTTTGAGTGGCAGGGGGAGCAGTACTTC
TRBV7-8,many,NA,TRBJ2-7,CASSLVRDASYEQYF,TGTGCCAGCAGCTTAGTGCGTGACGCTTCCTACGAGCAGTACTTC
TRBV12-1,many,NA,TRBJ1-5,CASSFGDSYSNQPQHF,TGTGCCAGCAGCTTTGGAGACAGCTATAGCAATCAGCCCCAGCATTTT
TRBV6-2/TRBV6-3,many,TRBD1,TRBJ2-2,CASRGPGQGTGELFF,TGTGCCAGCAGGGGACCGGGACAGGGGACCGGGGAGCTGTTTTTT
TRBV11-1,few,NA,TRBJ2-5,CASSFGGRETQYF,TGTGCCAGCAGCTTTGGGGGCCGGGAGACCCAGTACTTC
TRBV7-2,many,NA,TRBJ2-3,CASSDRSTDTQYF,TGTGCCAGCAGCGACAGGAGCACAGATACGCAGTATTTT
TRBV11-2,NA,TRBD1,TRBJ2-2,CASSQYRGRTGELFF,TGTGCCAGCAGCCAGTACAGGGGACGTACCGGGGAGCTGTTTTTT
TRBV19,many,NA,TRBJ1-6,CASSIGASSGSPLHF,TGTGCCAGTAGTATAGGGGCATCTTCTGGGTCACCCCTCCACTTT
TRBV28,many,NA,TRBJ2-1,CASSSDGGQFF,TGTGCCAGCAGTTCGGACGGTGGGCAGTTCTTC
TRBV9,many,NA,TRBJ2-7,CASSVGPSAYYEQYF,TGTGCCAGCAGCGTAGGACCCTCCGCGTACTACGAGCAGTACTTC
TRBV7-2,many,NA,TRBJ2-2,CASSPTRSTGELFF,TGTGCCAGCAGCCCCACCAGGTCGACCGGGGAGCTGTTTTTT
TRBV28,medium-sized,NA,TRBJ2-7,CAHGTTGSYEQYF,TGTGCCCACGGGACGACGGGATCGTACGAGCAGTACTTC
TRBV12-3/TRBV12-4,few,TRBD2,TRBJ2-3,CASSFGTSGTDTQYF,TGTGCCAGCAGTTTCGGGACTAGTGGTACAGATACGCAGTATTTT
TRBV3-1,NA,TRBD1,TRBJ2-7,CASSRRTGYSYEQYF,TGTGCCAGCAGCCGCCGGACAGGGTACTCCTACGAGCAGTACTTC
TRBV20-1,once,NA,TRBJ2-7,CSASRTHGASYEGQYF,TGCAGTGCTAGTCGGACTCACGGCGCTTCCTACGAAGGGCAGTACTTC
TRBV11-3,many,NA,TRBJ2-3,CASSLGQSTDTQYF,TGTGCCAGCAGCTTAGGACAAAGCACAGATACGCAGTATTTT
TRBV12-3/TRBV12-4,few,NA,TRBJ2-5,CASSLRGKTQYF,TGTGCCAGCAGTTTACGGGGGAAAACCCAGTACTTC
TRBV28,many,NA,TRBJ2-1,CASSSSVAGGNEQFF,NA
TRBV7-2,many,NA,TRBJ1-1,CASSSRGGDTEAFF,TGTGCCAGCAGCTCACGCGGGGGGGACACTGAAGCTTTCTTT
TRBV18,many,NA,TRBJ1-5,CASSPTNNQPQHF,TGTGCCAGCTCACCAACAAATAATCAGCCCCAGCATTTT
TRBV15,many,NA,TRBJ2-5,CATAVRETQYF,TGTGCCACTGCCGTTAGGGAGACCCAGTACTTC
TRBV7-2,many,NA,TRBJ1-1,CASSPKTEAFF,TGTGCCAGCAGCCCAAAGACTGAAGCTTTCTTT
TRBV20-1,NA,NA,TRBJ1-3,CSARDSQGFGNTIYF,TGCAGTGCTAGAGATTCACAGGGTTTCGGAAACACCATATATTTT
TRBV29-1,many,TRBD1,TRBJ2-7,CSVEGQGPTYEQYF,TGCAGCGTTGAGGGACAGGGGCCTACCTACGAGCAGTACTTC
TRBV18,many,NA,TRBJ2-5,CASSPQEQTQYF,TGTGCCAGCTCACCACAGGAGCAGACCCAGTACTTC
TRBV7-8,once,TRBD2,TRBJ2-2,CASSLWSGRALGELFF,TGTGCCAGCAGCTTATGGAGCGGGAGGGCCCTCGGGGAGCTGTTTTTT
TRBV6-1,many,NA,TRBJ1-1,CASSEALENTEAFF,TGTGCCAGCAGTGAAGCGTTGGAAAACACTGAAGCTTTCTTT
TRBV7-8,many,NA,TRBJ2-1,CASSLRGGNEQFF,TGTGCCAGCAGCTTACGGGGCGGCAATGAGCAGTTCTTC
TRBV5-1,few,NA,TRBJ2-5,CASSSNPTVKETQYF,TGCGCCAGCAGCTCTAATCCGACAGTCAAGGAGACCCAGTACTTC
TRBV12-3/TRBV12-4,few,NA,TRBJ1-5,CASSLFGQPQHF,TGTGCCAGCAGCTTATTTGGGCAGCCCCAGCATTTT
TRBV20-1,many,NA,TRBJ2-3,CSASGFREDTQYF,TGCAGTGCTAGCGGGTTCCGGGAGGATACGCAGTATTTT
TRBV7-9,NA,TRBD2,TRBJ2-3,CASSSGTSGREADTQYF,TGTGCCAGCAGCTCCGGGACTAGCGGGAGGGAGGCAGATACGCAGTATTTT
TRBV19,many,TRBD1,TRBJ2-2,CASSMGTGPNTGELFF,TGTGCCAGTAGTATGGGGACAGGTCCGAACACCGGGGAGCTGTTTTTT
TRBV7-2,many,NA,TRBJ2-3,CASSLKGPQDTQYF,TGTGCCAGCAGCTTAAAGGGCCCCCAGGATACGCAGTATTTT
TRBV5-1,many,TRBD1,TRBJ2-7,CASSYRDRDYEQYF,TGCGCCAGCAGCTACCGGGACAGGGATTACGAGCAGTACTTC
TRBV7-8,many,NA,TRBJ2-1,CASSLAAATPYNEQFF,TGTGCCAGCAGCTTAGCGGCGGCCACCCCCTACAATGAGCAGTTCTTC
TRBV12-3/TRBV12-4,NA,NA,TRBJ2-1,CASSLDDNEQFF,TGTGCCAGCAGTTTAGATGACAATGAGCAGTTCTTC
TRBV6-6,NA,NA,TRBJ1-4,CASSPRGGRIEKLFF,TGTGCCAGCAGCCCCCGGGGAGGGCGGATTGAAAAACTGTTTTTT
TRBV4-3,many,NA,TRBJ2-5,CASSQEFGPMEETQYF,TGCGCCAGCAGCCAAGAATTCGGGCCGATGGAAGAGACCCAGTACTTC
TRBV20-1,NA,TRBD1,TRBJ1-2,CSASRTGDYGYTF,TGCAGTGCTAGCCGGACAGGGGACTATGGCTACACCTTC
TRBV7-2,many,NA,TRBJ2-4,CASSFGGEDYIQYF,TGTGCCAGCAGCTTTGGCGGAGAGGATTACATTCAGTACTTC
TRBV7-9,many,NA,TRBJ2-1,CASSLDLGPSFF,TGTGCCAGCAGCTTAGACTTGGGCCCTTCTTTCTTC
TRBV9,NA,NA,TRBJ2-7,CASSVAPLEGEQYF,TGTGCCAGCAGCGTAGCGCCCCTCGAAGGGGAGCAGTACTTC
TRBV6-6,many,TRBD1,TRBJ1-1,CASSSSIQGTEAFF,TGTGCCAGCAGTTCCTCAATACAGGGGACTGAAGCTTTCTTT
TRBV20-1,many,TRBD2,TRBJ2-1,CSAGEGTSAKFF,TGCAGTGCTGGAGAAGGGACTAGCGCAAAGTTCTTC
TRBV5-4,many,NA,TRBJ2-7,CASSHTASPSYEQYF,TGTGCCAGCAGCCACACGGCTTCACCCTCCTACGAGCAGTACTTC
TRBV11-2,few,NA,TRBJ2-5,CASSPGVLKTQYF,TGTGCCAGCAGCCCTGGGGTCCTTAAGACCCAGTACTTC
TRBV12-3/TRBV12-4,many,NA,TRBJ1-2,CASSHRDIGYGYTF,TGTGCCAGCAGCCACCGGGACATTGGCTATGGCTACACCTTC
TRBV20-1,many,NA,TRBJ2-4,CSARWVGREYF,TGCAGTGCTAGATGGGTCGGGAGAGAGTACTTC
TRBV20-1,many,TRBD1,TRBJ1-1,CSARGPAGGSWNTEAFF,TGCAGTGCTAGAGGTCCGGCAGGGGGTTCTTGGAACACTGAAGCTTTCTTT
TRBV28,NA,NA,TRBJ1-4,CASSSGTFNEKLFF,TGTGCCAGCAGTTCTGGGACCTTTAATGAAAAACTGTTTTTT
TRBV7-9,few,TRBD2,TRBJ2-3,CASSPQLAGGTDTQYF,TGTGCCAGCAGCCCCCAACTAGCGGGAGGCACAGATACGCAGTATTTT
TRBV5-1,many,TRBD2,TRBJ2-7,CASSQLAGASYEQYF,TGCGCCAGCAGCCAACTAGCGGGAGCGAGCTACGAGCAGTACTTC
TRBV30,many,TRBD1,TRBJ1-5,CAWSVQGEQPQHF,TGTGCCTGGAGTGTGCAGGGGGAACAGCCCCAGCATTTT